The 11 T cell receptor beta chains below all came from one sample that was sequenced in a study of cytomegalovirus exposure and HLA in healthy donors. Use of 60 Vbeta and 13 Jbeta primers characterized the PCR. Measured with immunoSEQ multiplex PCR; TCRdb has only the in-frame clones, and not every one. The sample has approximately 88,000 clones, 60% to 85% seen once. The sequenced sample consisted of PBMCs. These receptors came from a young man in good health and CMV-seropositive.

CDR3 sequence (DNA): TGTGCCAGCAGCGAACTCAGGGCCGTGAACACTGAAGCTTTCTTT. It translates to CASSELRAVNTEAFF. The V and J genes are TRBV6-5 and TRBJ1-1; weak D call: TRBD1 (5 bases). Trimming removed 6 bases at V and 0 bases at J, with 14 bases between. Looked up from germline, CDR1 is MNHEY and CDR2 is SVGAGI. The CDR3 runs 15 residues.

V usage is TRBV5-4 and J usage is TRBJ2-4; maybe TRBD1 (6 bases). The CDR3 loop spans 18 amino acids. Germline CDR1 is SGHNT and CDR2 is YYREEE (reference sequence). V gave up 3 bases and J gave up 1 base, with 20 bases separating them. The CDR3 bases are TGTGCCAGCAGCTCCTTCCTTATCCTGGGGGCGGCCAAAAACATTCAGTACTTC. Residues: CASSSFLILGAAKNIQYF.

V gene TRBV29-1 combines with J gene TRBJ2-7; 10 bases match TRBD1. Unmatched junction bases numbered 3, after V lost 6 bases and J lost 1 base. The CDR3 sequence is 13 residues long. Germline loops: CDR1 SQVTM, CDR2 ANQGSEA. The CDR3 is CSVQDRGSYEQYF. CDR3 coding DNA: TGCAGCGTCCAGGACAGGGGGTCCTACGAGCAGTACTTC.

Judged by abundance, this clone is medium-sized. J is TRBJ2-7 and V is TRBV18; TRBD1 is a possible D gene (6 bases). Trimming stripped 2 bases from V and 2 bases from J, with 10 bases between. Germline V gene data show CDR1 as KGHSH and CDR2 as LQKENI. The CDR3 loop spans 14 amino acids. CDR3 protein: CASSPMQGTYEQYF. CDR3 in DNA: TGTGCCAGCTCACCAATGCAGGGGACCTACGAGCAGTACTTC.

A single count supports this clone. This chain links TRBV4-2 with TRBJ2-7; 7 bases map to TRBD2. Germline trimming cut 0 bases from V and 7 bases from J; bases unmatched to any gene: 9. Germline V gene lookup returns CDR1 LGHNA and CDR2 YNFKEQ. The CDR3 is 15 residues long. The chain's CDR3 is CASSQDLLLGGEQYF. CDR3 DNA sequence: TGTGCCAGCAGCCAAGATTTACTGCTCGGGGGGGAGCAGTACTTC.

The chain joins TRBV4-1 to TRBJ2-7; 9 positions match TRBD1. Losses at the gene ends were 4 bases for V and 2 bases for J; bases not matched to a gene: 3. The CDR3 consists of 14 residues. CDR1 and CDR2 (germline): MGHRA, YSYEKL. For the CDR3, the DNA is TGCGCCAGCAGCCGCGGGACAGGGACCTACGAGCAGTACTTC. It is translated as CASSRGTGTYEQYF.

CDR3 coding DNA: TGTGCCAGCAGCCTCGACAGGGGGCAAGAGACCCAGTACTTC. Translation: CASSLDRGQETQYF. The chain employs TRBV6-1 and TRBJ2-5; 9 bases are shared with TRBD1. CDR1 MNHNS and CDR2 SASEGT come from the germline V gene. This CDR3 spans 14 amino acids. The ends lost 6 bases at V and 2 bases at J; junction bases unmatched: 4.

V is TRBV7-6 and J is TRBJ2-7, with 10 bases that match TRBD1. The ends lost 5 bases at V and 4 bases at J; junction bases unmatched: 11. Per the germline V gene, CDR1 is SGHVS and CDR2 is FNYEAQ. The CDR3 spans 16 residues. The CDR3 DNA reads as TGTGCCAGCAGCCACAGACAGGGGGCACTCGTTTACGAGCAGTACTTC. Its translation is CASSHRQGALVYEQYF.

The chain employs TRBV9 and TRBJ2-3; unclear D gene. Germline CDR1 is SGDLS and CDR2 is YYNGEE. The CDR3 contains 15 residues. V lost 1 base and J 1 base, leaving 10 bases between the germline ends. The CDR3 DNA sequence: TGTGCCAGCAGCGTACGCGGTTTAGGCACAGATACGCAGTATTTT. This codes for CASSVRGLGTDTQYF.

This CDR3 reads CASSQPLLAGVTDTQYF. CDR3 DNA: TGCGCCAGCAGCCAGCCTCTTCTAGCGGGAGTGACAGATACGCAGTATTTT. The chain employs TRBV4-1 and TRBJ2-3, with 10 nucleotides matching TRBD2. V shed 3 bases and J 3 bases; nucleotides not matched to a gene: 9. The CDR3 runs to 17 residues. Germline loops: CDR1 MGHRA, CDR2 YSYEKL.

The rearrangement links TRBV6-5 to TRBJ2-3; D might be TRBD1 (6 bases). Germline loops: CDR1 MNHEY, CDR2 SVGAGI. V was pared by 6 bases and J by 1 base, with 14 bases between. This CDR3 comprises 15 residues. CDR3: CASRGHRDRTDTQYF. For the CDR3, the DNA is TGTGCCAGCAGAGGTCACAGGGACCGCACAGATACGCAGTATTTT.